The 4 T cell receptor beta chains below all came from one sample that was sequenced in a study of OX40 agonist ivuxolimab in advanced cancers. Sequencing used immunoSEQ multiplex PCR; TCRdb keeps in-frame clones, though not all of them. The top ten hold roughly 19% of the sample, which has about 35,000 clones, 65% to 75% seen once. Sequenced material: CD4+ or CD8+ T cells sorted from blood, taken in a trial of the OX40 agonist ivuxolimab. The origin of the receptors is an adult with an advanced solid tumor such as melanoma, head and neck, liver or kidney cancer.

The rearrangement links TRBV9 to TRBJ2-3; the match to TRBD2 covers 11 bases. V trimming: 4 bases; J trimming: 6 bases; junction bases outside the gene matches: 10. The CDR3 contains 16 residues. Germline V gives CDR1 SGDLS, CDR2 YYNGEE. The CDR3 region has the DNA TGTGCCAGCAGCCCCTCGGCTAGCGGGGGGATGGATACGCAGTATTTT. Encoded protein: CASSPSASGGMDTQYF.

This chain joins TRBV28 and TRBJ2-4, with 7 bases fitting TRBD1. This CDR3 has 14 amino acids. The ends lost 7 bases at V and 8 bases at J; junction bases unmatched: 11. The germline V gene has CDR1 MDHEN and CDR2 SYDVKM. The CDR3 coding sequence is TGTGCCAGCACGCCCCCAGACAGGGCTGACATTCAGTACTTC. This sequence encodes CASTPPDRADIQYF.

CDR3 protein: CASSLGTGFGYTF. The CDR3 DNA reads as TGTGCCAGCAGCTTAGGGACAGGGTTCGGCTACACCTTC. The rearrangement links TRBV7-9 to TRBJ1-2, with 8 bases matching TRBD1. The germline CDR1 and CDR2 sequences are SEHNR and FQNEAQ (reference sequence). V lost 1 base, J lost 8 bases, and 3 bases stayed unmatched. This CDR3 comprises 13 residues.

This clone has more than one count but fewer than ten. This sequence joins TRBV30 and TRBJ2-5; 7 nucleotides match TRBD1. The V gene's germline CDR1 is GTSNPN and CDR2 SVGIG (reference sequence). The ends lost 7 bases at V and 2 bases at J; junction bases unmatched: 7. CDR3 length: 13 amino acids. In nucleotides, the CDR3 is TGTGCCTCCGAAAGCAGGGGGCAAGAGACCCAGTACTTC. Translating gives CASESRGQETQYF.